This T cell receptor beta chain came from a study of T cells in localized non-small cell lung cancer. The CDR3 length is 14 residues. Germline values: CDR1 SGHNT, CDR2 YYREEE (reference sequence). V was shortened by 2 bases and J by 2 bases, with 8 bases between the two germline ends. Note on this clone: Antigen specificity is unknown.

Generated by immunoSEQ multiplex PCR, the TCRdb table keeps only in-frame clones and is missing some. The repertoire has around 83,000 clones, 87% of them found once; the top ten carry over 12%. Study findings and constraints: Within adjacent lung there appeared a median around 55 of the top 100 tumor clones. Compared with tumor, uninvolved adjacent lung displayed greater T cell clonality, ranking highest overall.

The receptor was isolated from a man between 40 and 70 years old with stage I squamous cell lung carcinoma. The chain joins TRBV5-4 to TRBJ1-3, with D maybe TRBD1 (6 bases). The sequences come from peripheral blood, collected before any cancer treatment. CDR3 sequence reads: CASSLQGTGNTIYF. In DNA, the CDR3 is TGTGCCAGCAGCTTACAGGGTACTGGAAACACCATATATTTT.